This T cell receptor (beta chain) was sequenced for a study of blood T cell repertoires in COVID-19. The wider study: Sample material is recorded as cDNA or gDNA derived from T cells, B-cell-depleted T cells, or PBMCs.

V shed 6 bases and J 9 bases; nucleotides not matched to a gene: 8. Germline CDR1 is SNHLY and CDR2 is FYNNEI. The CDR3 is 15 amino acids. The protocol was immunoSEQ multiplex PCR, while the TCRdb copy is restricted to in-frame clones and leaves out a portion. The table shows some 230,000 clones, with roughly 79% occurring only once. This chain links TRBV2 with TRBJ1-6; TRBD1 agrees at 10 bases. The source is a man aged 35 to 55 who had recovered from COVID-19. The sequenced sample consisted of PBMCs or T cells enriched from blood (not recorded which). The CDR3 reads CASRTGTGVGSPLHF. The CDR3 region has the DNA TGTGCCAGCAGGACCGGGACAGGGGTCGGTTCACCCCTCCACTTT.